This T cell receptor (beta chain) was captured in a study of OX40 agonist ivuxolimab in advanced cancers. Overall study: Clinicians treated patients with ivuxolimab, an agonistic anti-OX40 (CD134) antibody. General study points: Nonresponders, in some cases, also had low normalized T-cell clonal expansion. Researchers report that CD8+ T cells had, on average, more expanded clones than CD4+.

On this clone: Its target is unknown.

Per the germline V gene, CDR1 is SNHLY and CDR2 is FYNNEI. Trimming took 10 bases from V and 2 from J, leaving 7 bases between them. This CDR3 region has 11 residues. The data were produced by immunoSEQ multiplex PCR, yet TCRdb's version contains in-frame clones alone and is incomplete. The sample carries approximately 15,000 clones, 70% recorded once. J is TRBJ2-3 and V is TRBV2, with D hard to call. This sequence originates from an adult with an advanced solid tumor such as melanoma, head and neck, liver or kidney cancer. The specimen comprised CD4+ or CD8+ T cells sorted from blood, sampled in a trial of the OX40 agonist ivuxolimab. The CDR3 bases are TGTGCCACCCGAAACACAGATACGCAGTATTTT. It specifies CATRNTDTQYF.